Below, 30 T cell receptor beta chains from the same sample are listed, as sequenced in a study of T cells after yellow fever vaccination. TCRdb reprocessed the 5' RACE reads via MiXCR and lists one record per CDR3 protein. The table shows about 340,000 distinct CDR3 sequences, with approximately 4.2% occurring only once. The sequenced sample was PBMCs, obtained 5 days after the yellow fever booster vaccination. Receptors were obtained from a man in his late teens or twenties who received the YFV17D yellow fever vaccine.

DNA of the CDR3: TGTGCCTCTAAACGAGGGGGCAACACAGATACGCAGTATTTT. Protein sequence: CASKRGGNTDTQYF. V and J are TRBV10-3 and TRBJ2-3, with 7 bases lining up with TRBD1. This CDR3 region has 14 residues. Germline CDR1 ENHRY, CDR2 SYGVKD. V dropped 11 bases and J dropped 2; count of bases not matched to a gene: 10.

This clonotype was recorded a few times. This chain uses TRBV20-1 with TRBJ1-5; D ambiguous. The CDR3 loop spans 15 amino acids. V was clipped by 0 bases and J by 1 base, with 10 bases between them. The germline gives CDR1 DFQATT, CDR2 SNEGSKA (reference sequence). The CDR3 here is CSARDLLDSNQPQHF. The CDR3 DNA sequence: TGCAGTGCTAGAGACCTACTCGACAGCAATCAGCCCCAGCATTTT.

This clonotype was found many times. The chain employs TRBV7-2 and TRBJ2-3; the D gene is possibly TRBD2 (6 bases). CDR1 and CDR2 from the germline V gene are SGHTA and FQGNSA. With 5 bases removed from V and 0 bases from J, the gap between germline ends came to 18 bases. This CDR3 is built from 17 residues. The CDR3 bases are TGTGCCAGCAGCGCCCTAAGGGACTCCCTTAGCACAGATACGCAGTATTTT. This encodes CASSALRDSLSTDTQYF. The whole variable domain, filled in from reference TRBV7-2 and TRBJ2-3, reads GAGVSQSPSNKVTEKGKDVELRCDPISGHTALYWYRQSLGQGLEFLIYFQGNSAPDKSGLPSDRFSAERTGGSVSTLTIQRTQQEDSAVYLCASSALRDSLSTDTQYFGPGTRLTVL.

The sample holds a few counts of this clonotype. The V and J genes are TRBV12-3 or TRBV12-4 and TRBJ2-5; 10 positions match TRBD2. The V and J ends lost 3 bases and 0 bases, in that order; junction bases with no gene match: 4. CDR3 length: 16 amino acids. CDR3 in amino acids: CASSFFTSGDQETQYF. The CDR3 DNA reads TGTGCCAGCAGTTTTTTTACTAGCGGGGACCAAGAGACCCAGTACTTC.

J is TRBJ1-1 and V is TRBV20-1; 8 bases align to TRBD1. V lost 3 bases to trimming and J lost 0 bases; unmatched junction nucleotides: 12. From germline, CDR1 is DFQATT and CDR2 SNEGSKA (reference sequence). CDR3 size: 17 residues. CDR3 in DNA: TGCAGTGCTAGGGACAGGGTAACGGAGGCCGTGAACACTGAAGCTTTCTTT. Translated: CSARDRVTEAVNTEAFF.

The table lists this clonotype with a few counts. The CDR3 protein is CASSPDRGTPLHF. DNA for the CDR3: TGTGCCAGCAGCCCAGACAGGGGGACACCCCTCCACTTT. The V call is TRBV2, the J call TRBJ1-6, with 9 bases lining up with TRBD1. Germline CDR1 reads SNHLY; CDR2 reads FYNNEI. The CDR3 spans 13 residues. V trimming: 6 bases; J trimming: 11 bases; junction bases outside the gene matches: 5.

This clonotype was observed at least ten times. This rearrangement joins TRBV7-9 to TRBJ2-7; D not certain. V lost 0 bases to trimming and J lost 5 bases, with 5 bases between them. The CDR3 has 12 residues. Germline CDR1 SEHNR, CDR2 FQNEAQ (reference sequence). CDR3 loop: CASSLASHEQYF. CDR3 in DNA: TGTGCCAGCAGCTTAGCTTCCCACGAGCAGTACTTC.

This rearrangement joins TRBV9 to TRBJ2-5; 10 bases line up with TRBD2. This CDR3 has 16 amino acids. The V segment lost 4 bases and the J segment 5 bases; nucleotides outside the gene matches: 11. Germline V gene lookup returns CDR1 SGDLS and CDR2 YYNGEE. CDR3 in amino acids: CASSPRSGGAWETQYF. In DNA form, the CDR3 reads TGTGCCAGCAGCCCCAGAAGCGGGGGGGCCTGGGAGACCCAGTACTTC.

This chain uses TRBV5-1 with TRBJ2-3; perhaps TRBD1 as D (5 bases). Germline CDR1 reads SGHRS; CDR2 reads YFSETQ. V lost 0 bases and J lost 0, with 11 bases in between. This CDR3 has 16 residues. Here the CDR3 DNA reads TGCGCCAGCAGCTTGGATCAGGGTGCTAGCACAGATACGCAGTATTTT. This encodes CASSLDQGASTDTQYF.

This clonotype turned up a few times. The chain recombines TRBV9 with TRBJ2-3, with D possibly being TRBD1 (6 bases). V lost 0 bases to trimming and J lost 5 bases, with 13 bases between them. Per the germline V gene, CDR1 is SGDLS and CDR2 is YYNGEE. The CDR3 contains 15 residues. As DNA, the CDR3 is TGTGCCAGCAGCGTAGGTGGGGGCCCGGTAGATACGCAGTATTTT. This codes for CASSVGGGPVDTQYF.

The CDR3 loop is CASSPKVGADDQPQHF. The CDR3 region has the DNA TGTGCCAGCAGCCCCAAGGTGGGGGCGGACGATCAGCCCCAGCATTTT. The genes are TRBV7-2 and TRBJ1-5; possible D gene TRBD1, 6 bases. Germline CDR1 reads SGHTA; CDR2 reads FQGNSA. V dropped 5 bases and J dropped 5 bases, with 19 bases sitting between them. The CDR3 is 16 residues long.

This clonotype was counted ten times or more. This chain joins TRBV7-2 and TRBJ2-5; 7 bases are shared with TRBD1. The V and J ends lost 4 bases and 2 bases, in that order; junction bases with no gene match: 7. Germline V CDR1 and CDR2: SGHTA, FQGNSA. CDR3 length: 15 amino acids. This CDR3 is CASSWTPGQQETQYF. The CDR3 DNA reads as TGTGCCAGCAGCTGGACTCCGGGACAGCAAGAGACCCAGTACTTC. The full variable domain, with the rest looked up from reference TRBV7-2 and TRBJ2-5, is GAGVSQSPSNKVTEKGKDVELRCDPISGHTALYWYRQSLGQGLEFLIYFQGNSAPDKSGLPSDRFSAERTGGSVSTLTIQRTQQEDSAVYLCASSWTPGQQETQYFGPGTRLLVL.

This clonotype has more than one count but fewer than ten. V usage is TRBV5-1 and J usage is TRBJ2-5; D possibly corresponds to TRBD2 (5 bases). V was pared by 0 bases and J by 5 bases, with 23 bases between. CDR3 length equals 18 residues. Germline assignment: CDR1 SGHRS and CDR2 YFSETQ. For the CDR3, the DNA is TGCGCCAGCAGCTTGGGTCAGAGGGAGCGGTCCTTCCGGGAGACCCAGTACTTC. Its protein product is CASSLGQRERSFRETQYF.

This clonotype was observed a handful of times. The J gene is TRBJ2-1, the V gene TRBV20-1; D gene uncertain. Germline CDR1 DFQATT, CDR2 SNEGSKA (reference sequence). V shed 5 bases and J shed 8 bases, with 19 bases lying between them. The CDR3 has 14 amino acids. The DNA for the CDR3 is TGCAGTGCTTCCCCACGGGTTGGGGTTTATGAGCAGTTCTTC. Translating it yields CSASPRVGVYEQFF.

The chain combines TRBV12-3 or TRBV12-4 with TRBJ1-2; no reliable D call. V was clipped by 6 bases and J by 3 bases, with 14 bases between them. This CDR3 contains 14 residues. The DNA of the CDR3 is TGTGCCAGCAGCCCCCGGACGGACTACTATGGCTACACCTTC. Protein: CASSPRTDYYGYTF.

CDR3 in DNA: TGTGCCATCAGTGAGTCGGGATTGTCCTACGAGCAGTACGTC. Translated: CAISESGLSYEQYV. The chain joins TRBV10-3 to TRBJ2-7; D uncertain. The CDR3 contains 14 residues. V was trimmed by 0 bases and J by 1 base, leaving 7 bases between them. Germline loops: CDR1 ENHRY, CDR2 SYGVKD.

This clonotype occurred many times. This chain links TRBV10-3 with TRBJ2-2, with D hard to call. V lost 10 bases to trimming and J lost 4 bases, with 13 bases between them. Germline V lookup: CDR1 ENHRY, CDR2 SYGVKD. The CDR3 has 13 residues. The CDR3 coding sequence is TGTGCCACCCGGACCAGTGGCACCGGGGAGCTGTTTTTT. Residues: CATRTSGTGELFF.

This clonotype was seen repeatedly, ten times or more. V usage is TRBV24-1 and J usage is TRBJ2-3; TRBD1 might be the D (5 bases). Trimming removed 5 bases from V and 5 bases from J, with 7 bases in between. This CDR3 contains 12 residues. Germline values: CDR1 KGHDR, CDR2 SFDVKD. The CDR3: CATSVREDTQYF. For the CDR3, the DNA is TGTGCCACCAGTGTCAGGGAAGATACGCAGTATTTT.

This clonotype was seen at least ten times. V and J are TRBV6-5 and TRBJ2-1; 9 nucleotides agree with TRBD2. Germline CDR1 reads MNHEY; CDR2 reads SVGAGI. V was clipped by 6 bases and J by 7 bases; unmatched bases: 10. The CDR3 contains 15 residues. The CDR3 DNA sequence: TGTGCCAGCAGATACAGGGCGGGGGGGTCGAATGAGCAGTTCTTC. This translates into CASRYRAGGSNEQFF.

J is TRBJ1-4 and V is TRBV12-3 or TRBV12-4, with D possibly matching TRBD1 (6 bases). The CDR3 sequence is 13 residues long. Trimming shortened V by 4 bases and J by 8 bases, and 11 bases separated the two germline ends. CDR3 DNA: TGTGCCAGCAGTTACAGGGCAGGGGAAAAACTGTTTTTT. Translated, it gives CASSYRAGEKLFF.

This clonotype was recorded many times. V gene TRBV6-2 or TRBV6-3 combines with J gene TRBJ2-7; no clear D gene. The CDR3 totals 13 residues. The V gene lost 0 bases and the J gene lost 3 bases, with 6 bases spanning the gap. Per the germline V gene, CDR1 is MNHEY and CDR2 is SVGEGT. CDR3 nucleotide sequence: TGTGCCAGCAGTTACTCGAGAAGCTACGAGCAGTACTTC. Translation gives CASSYSRSYEQYF.

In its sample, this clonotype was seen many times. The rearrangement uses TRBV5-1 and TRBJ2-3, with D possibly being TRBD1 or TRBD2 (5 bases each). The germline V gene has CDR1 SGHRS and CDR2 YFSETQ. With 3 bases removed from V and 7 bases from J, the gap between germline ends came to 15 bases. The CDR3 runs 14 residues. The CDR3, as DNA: TGCGCCAGCAGCTCCGGGACGCCGGGAAATACGCAGTATTTT. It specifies CASSSGTPGNTQYF.

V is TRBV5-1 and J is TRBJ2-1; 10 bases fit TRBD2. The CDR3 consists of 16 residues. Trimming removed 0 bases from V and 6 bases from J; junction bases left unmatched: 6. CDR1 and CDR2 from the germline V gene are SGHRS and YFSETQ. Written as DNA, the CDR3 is TGCGCCAGCAGCTTGGAGGGTCTAGCGGGGGTCAATGAGCAGTTCTTC. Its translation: CASSLEGLAGVNEQFF.

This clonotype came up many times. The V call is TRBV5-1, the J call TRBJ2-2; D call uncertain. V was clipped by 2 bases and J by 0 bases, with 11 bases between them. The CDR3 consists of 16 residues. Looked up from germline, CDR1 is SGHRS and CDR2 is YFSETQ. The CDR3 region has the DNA TGCGCCAGCAGCTTAGGAACCCAAGCGAACACCGGGGAGCTGTTTTTT. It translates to CASSLGTQANTGELFF.

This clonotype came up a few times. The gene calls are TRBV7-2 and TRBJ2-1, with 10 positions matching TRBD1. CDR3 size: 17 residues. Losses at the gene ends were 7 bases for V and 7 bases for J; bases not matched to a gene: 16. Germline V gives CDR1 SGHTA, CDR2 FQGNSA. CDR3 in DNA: TGTGCCAGCACCCCACGGTCACCGGGACAGGGGAGTAATGAGCAGTTCTTC. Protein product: CASTPRSPGQGSNEQFF.

The CDR3 sequence is CASSLFGGGAETQYF. The CDR3, as DNA: TGTGCCAGCAGCTTGTTCGGCGGGGGGGCAGAGACCCAGTACTTC. This chain connects TRBV7-8 to TRBJ2-5; 9 bases match TRBD2. Losses at the gene ends were 3 bases for V and 4 bases for J; bases not matched to a gene: 6. The CDR3 contains 15 residues. Germline CDR1 and CDR2: SGHVS and FQNEAQ.

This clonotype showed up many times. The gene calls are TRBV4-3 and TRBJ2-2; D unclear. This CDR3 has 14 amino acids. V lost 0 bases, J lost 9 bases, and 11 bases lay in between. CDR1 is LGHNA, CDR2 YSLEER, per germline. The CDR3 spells CASSQDRAYRELFF. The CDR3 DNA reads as TGCGCCAGCAGCCAAGATCGCGCCTACAGGGAGCTGTTTTTT.

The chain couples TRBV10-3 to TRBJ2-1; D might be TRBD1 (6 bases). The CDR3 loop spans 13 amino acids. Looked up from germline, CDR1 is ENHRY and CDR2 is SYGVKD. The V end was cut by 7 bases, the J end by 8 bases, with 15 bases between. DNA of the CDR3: TGTGCCATCACCAAAAACAGGGACGATGAGCAGTTCTTC. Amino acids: CAITKNRDDEQFF.

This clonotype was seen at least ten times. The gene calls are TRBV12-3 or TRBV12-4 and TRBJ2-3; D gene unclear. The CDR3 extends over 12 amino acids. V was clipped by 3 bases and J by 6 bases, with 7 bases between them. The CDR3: CASSLSWDTQYF. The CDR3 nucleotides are TGTGCCAGCAGTTTGTCGTGGGATACGCAGTATTTT.

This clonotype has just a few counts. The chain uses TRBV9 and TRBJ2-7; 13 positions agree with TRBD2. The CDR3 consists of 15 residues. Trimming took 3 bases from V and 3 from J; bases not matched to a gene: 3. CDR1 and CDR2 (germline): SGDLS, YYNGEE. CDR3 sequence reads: CASSAGTSGVYEQYF. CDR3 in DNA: TGTGCCAGCAGCGCTGGGACTAGCGGGGTCTACGAGCAGTACTTC.